This T cell receptor beta chain stems from a study of T cell responses to AZD1222 COVID-19 vaccine. Clones were sequenced by immunoSEQ multiplex PCR, and TCRdb holds only the in-frame ones, with some missing. The sample holds more than 80,000 clones; approximately 90% are singletons and the top ten take 2.5%. The sample here was peripheral blood, taken 28 days after the second AZD1222 dose. The receptor's source is an adult who received the AZD1222 COVID-19 vaccine.

CDR3 residues: CASSLKPGQLNSIYF. The CDR3 DNA sequence: TGTGCCAGCAGCTTAAAACCGGGACAGCTAAATTCGATTTACTTC. The chain couples TRBV7-3 to TRBJ2-5; 7 bases line up with TRBD1. There are 15 residues in the CDR3. The germline gives CDR1 SGHTA, CDR2 FQGTGA. J lost 14 bases, V lost 1 base, and 16 bases had no gene match.